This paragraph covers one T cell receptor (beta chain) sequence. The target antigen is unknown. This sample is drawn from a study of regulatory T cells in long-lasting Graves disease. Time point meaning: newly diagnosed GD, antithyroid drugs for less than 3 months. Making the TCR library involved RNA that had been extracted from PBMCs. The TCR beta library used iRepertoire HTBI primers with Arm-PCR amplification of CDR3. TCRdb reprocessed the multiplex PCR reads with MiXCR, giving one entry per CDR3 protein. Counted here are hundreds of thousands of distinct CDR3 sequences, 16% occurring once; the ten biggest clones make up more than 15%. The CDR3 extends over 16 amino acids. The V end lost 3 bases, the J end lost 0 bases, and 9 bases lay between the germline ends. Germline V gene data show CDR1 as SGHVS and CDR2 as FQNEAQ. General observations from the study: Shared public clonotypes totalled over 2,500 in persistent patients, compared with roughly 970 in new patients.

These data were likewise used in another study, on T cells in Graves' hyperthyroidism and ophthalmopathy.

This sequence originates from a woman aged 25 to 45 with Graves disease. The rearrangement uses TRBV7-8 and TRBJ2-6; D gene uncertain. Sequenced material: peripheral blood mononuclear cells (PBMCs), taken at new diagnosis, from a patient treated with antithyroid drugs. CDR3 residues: CASSLGSSSGANVLTF. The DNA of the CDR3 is TGTGCCAGCAGCTTGGGCAGTAGCTCTGGGGCCAACGTCCTGACTTTC.